Listed below are T cell receptor beta chains from one sample, sequenced in a study of cytomegalovirus exposure and HLA in healthy donors. TCRdb's table, derived via immunoSEQ multiplex PCR, lists solely in-frame clones and lacks some. The data hold 100,000 to 150,000 clones, with 65% to 80% observed a single time. The sequencing input was PBMCs. These receptors all come from a young woman in good health and CMV-seronegative. The conserved cysteine and the conserved F or W are not part of the CDR3 here. Each record gives: V gene, J gene, CDR3 protein.

>TRBV2|TRBJ2-3
ASKGEADTQY
>TRBV27|TRBJ1-1
ASSLSPGTNTEAF
>TRBV28|-
ASHRDSNSYEQY
>TRBV6-5|TRBJ2-1
ASRWTGSDEQF
>TRBV29-1|TRBJ2-1
SAQGQDNRNEQF
>TRBV30|TRBJ2-7
AWKLAGAEQY
>TRBV6-1|TRBJ2-3
ASSKTSGSTDTQY
>TRBV7-9|TRBJ2-1
ASSSGEFEQF
>TRBV6-5|TRBJ1-5
ASSYSSGGYNQPQH
>TRBV19|TRBJ1-5
ASSMGLFRDTGNQPQH
>TRBV19|TRBJ2-5
ATAASGTQY
>TRBV10-3|TRBJ2-7
AISEERQAETGSYEQY
>TRBV19|TRBJ1-2
ASSVSRYGYT
>TRBV7-6|TRBJ1-3
ASSLGGSGNTIY
>TRBV30|TRBJ1-5
AWSPRGGWQPQH
>TRBV6-1|TRBJ2-5
ASSELTPGGETQY
>TRBV2|TRBJ1-5
ASRAKGGAYQPQH
>TRBV5-1|TRBJ1-4
ASSPRVRD
>TRBV5-1|TRBJ2-1
ASSFREKWDEQF
>TRBV7-9|TRBJ2-7
ASSSLGLLDEQY
>TRBV27|TRBJ1-2
ASSWTGGIGPYGYT
>TRBV11-2|TRBJ2-1
ASSPGVAGVNEQF
>TRBV5-1|TRBJ2-1
ASRARTNWF
>TRBV30|TRBJ2-7
AWSGNSRGEQY
>TRBV5-8|TRBJ1-5
ASSLTQPQH
>TRBV11-2|TRBJ2-7
ASSNSYEQY
>TRBV9|TRBJ1-5
ASSDRGDQPQH
>TRBV4-2|TRBJ1-2
ASSQPTTNYGYT
>TRBV2|TRBJ2-5
ASKVGAFREQY
>TRBV5-1|TRBJ1-1
ASSGGGGYTEAF
>TRBV27|TRBJ2-1
ASSLSPSGRPYNEQF
>TRBV30|TRBJ1-2
AWGDRNYGYT
>TRBV5-1|TRBJ1-4
ASRESNRAGEKLF
>TRBV27|TRBJ1-1
ASRTYTGGPEAF
>TRBV5-1|TRBJ2-2
ASSTEGGRDTGELF
>TRBV6-8|TRBJ2-1
ASRLGLSSSYNEQF
>TRBV5-1|TRBJ2-7
ASSLPLADAYEQY
>TRBV28|TRBJ1-5
ASIRTGVLTGFNQPQH
>TRBV29-1|TRBJ1-2
SAQGGARGYT
>TRBV11-2|TRBJ2-7
GRSRGRPGEQY
>TRBV30|TRBJ1-4
AWSAKTGDEKLF
>TRBV27|TRBJ1-2
ASSSRRGGANYGYT
>TRBV15|TRBJ2-5
ATSRDGTGGETQY
>TRBV5-4|TRBJ2-5
ASSLGLLEETQY
>TRBV11-2|TRBJ1-3
ASRPLGGFGVGSGNTIY
>TRBV5-4|TRBJ2-3
ASSLDSGRDTQY
>TRBV6-1|TRBJ2-1
ASSENSGKFNEQF
>TRBV4-1|TRBJ1-4
ASSQERGNEKLF
>TRBV25-1|TRBJ2-3
ASSIPGARDTQY
>TRBV7-9|TRBJ2-1
ASSLPLGSNPSHINEQF
>TRBV6-1|TRBJ2-1
ASSEAGSTSGIDNEQF
>TRBV6-1|TRBJ2-7
ASSEAQGHEQY
>TRBV6-5|TRBJ1-5
ASSWGGEQPQH
>TRBV5-6|TRBJ2-1
ASSSLSGGQF
>TRBV11-3|TRBJ1-5
ASSQRREDRASNQPQH
>TRBV29-1|TRBJ2-1
SVGDRYLPGDEQF